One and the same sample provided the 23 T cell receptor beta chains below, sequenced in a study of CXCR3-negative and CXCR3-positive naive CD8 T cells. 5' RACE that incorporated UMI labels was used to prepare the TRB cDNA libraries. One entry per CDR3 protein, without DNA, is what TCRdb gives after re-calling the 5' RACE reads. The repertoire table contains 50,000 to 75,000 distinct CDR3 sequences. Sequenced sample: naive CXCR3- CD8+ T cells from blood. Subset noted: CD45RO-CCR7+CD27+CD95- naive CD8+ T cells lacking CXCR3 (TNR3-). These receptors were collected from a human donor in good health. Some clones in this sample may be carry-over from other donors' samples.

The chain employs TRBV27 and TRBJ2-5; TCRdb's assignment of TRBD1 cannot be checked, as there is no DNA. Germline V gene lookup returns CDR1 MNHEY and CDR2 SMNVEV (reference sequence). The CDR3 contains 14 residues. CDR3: CASSPTGGEETQYF.

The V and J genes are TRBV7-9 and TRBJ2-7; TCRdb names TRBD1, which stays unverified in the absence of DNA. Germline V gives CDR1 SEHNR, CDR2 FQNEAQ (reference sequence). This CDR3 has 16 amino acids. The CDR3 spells CASSFWRGDSSYEQYF.

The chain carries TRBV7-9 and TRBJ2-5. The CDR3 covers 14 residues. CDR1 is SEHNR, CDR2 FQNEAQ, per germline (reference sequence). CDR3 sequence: CASDLGPGHETQYF.

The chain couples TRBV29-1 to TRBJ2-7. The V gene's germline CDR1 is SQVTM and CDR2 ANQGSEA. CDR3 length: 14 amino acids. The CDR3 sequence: CSVEAAGANYEQYF.

The CDR3 sequence: CSVENGEGGYTF. V is TRBV29-1 and J is TRBJ1-2. Per the germline V gene, CDR1 is SQVTM and CDR2 is ANQGSEA. This CDR3 is built from 12 residues.

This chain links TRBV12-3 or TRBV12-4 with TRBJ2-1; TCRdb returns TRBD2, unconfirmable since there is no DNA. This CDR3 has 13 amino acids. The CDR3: CASTHGTHNEQFF.

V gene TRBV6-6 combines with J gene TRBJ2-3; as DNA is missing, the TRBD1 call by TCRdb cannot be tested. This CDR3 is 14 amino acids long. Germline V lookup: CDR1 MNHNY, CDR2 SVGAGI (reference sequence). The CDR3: CASSYPGGWDTQYF.

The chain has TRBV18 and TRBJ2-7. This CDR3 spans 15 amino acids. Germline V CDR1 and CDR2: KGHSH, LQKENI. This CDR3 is CASSPSEYPSYEQYF.

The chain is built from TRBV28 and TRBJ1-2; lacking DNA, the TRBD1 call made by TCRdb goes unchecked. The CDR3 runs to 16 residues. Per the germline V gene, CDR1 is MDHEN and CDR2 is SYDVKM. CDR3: CASRKDQGFGVYGYTF.

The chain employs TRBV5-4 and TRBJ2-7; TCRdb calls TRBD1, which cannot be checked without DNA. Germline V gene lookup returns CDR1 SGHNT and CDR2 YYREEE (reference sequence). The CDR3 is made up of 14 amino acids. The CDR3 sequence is CASSYTGGTYEQYF.

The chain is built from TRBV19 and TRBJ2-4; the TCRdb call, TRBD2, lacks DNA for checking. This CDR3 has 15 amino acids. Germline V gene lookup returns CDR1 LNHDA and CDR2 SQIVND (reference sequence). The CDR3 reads CASSIGGLQLNIQYF.

The CDR3 is CAISESLNTEAFF. This rearrangement joins TRBV10-3 to TRBJ1-1. Germline assignment: CDR1 ENHRY and CDR2 SYGVKD. The CDR3 extends over 13 amino acids.

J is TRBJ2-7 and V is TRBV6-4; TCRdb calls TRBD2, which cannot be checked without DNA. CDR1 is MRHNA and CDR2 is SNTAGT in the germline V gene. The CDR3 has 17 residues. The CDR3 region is CASSDSKLSGGIYEQYF.

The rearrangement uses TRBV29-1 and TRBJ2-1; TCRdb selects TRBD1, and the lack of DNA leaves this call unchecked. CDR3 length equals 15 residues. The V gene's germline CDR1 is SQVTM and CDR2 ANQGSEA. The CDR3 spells CSVPAAGNVYNEQFF.

CDR3 sequence reads: CSVFNRGRRNMNTEAFF. The chain carries TRBV29-1 and TRBJ1-1; the TRBD1 assignment by TCRdb is unverifiable without DNA. The CDR3 runs to 17 residues. Germline CDR1 reads SQVTM; CDR2 reads ANQGSEA. Drawing the rest from reference TRBV29-1 and TRBJ1-1, the complete variable domain is SAVISQKPSRDICQRGTSLTIQCQVDSQVTMMFWYRQQPGQSLTLIATANQGSEATYESGFVIDKFPISRPNLTFSTLTVSNMSPEDSSIYLCSVFNRGRRNMNTEAFFGQGTRLTVV.

The CDR3 sequence is CASSPPALLGHNEQFF. This chain links TRBV5-8 with TRBJ2-1; the D gene TCRdb calls, TRBD2, cannot be checked with no DNA. CDR3 length equals 16 residues. Looked up from germline, CDR1 is SGHTS and CDR2 is YDEGEE.

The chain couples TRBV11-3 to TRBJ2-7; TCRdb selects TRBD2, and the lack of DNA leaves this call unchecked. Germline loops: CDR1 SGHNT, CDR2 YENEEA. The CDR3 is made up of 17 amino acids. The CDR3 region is CASSLGGRGKLTYEQYF.

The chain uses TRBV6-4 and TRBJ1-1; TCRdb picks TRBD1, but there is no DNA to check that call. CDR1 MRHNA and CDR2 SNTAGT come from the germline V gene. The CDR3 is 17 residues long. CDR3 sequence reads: CASSPRDRGRKNTEAFF.

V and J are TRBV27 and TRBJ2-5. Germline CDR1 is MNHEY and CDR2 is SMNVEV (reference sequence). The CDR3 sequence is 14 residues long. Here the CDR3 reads CASSPRIGQETQYF.

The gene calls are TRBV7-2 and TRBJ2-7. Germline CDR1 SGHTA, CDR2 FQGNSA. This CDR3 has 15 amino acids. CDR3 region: CASSLSGQVNYEQYF. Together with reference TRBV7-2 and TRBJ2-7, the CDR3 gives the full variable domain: GAGVSQSPSNKVTEKGKDVELRCDPISGHTALYWYRQSLGQGLEFLIYFQGNSAPDKSGLPSDRFSAERTGGSVSTLTIQRTQQEDSAVYLCASSLSGQVNYEQYFGPGTRLTVT.

This CDR3 reads CASSQTPGFSHGSYEQYF. The chain links TRBV23-1 to TRBJ2-7; TCRdb gives TRBD1 as the D gene, but with no DNA this cannot be confirmed. TRBV23-1 falls under the ORF class, with uncertain function. The CDR3 length is 18 residues.

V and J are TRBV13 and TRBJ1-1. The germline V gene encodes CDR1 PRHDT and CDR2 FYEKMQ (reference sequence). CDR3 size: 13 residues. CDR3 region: CASTFGSAGEAFF.

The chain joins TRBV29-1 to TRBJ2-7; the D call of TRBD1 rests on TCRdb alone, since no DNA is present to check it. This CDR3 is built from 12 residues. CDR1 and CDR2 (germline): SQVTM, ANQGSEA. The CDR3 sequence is CSVVLGTDEQYF.